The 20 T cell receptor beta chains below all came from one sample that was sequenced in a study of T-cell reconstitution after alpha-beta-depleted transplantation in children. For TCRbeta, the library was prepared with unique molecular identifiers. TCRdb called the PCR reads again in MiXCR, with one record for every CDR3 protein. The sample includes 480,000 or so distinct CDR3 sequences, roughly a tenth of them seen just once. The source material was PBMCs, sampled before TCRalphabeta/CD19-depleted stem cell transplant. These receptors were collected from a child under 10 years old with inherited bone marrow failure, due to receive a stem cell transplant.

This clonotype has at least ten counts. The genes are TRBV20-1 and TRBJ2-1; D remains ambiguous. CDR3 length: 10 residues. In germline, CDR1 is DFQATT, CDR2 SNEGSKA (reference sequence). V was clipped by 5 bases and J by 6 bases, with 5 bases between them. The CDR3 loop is CSAHLNEQFF. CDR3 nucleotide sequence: TGCAGTGCTCATCTCAATGAGCAGTTCTTC.

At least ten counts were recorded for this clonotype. CDR3 nucleotides: TGCGCCAGCAGCCCTCGACAGGGGGCGTCGGACGAGCAGTACTTC. The encoded protein is CASSPRQGASDEQYF. The chain uses TRBV5-1 and TRBJ2-7; 10 bases map to TRBD1. The V gene's germline CDR1 is SGHRS and CDR2 YFSETQ. The V and J ends lost 4 bases and 5 bases, in that order; junction bases with no gene match: 9. This CDR3 spans 15 amino acids. The entire variable domain, with the rest obtained from reference TRBV5-1 and TRBJ2-7, is as follows: KAGVTQTPRYLIKTRGQQVTLSCSPISGHRSVSWYQQTPGQGLQFLFEYFSETQRNKGNFPGRFSGRQFSNSRSEMNVSTLELGDSALYLCASSPRQGASDEQYFGPGTRLTVT.

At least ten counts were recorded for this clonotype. The CDR3 here is CASSGDAHGREAFF. DNA of the CDR3: TGTGCCAGCAGTGGCGACGCTCACGGGCGGGAAGCTTTCTTT. The chain combines TRBV6-1 with TRBJ1-1, with D unclear. The V end lost 4 bases, the J end lost 8 bases, and 17 bases lay between the germline ends. Germline CDR1 is MNHNS and CDR2 is SASEGT. The CDR3 runs 14 residues.

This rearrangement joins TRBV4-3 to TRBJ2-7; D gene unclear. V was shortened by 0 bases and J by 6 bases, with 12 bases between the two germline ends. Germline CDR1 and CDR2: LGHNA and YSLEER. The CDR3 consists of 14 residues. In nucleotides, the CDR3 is TGCGCCAGCAGCCAAGATATCGTGTGGGTCGAGCAGTACTTC. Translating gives CASSQDIVWVEQYF.

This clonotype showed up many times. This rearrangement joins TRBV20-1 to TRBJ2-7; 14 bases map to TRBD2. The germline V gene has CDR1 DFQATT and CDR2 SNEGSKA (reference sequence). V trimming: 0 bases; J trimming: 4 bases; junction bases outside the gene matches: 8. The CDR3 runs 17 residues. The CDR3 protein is CSARDWAGTSGSYEQYF. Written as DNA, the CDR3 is TGCAGTGCTAGAGATTGGGCCGGGACTAGCGGGAGTTACGAGCAGTACTTC.

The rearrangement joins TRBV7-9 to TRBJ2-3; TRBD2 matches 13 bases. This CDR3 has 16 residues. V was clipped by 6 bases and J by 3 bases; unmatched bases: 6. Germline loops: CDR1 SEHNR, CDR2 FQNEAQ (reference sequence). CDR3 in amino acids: CASRRRTSGRTDTQYF. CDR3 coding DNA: TGTGCCAGCAGACGTCGGACTAGCGGGAGAACAGATACGCAGTATTTT.

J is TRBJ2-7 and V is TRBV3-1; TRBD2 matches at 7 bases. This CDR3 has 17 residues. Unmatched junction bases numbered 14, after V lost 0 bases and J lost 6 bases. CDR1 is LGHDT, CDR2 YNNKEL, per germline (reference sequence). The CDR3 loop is CASSQDGAGTILREQYF. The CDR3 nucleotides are TGTGCCAGCAGCCAAGACGGAGCCGGGACTATACTCCGCGAGCAGTACTTC.

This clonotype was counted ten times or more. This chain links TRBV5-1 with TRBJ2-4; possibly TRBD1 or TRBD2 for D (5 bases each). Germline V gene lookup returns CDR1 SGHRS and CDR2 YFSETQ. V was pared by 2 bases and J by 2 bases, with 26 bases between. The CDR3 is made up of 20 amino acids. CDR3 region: CASSFSVGTPRYGTKNIQYF. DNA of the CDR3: TGCGCCAGCAGCTTTTCCGTCGGGACCCCCCGGTACGGAACCAAAAACATTCAGTACTTC. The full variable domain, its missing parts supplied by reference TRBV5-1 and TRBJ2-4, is KAGVTQTPRYLIKTRGQQVTLSCSPISGHRSVSWYQQTPGQGLQFLFEYFSETQRNKGNFPGRFSGRQFSNSRSEMNVSTLELGDSALYLCASSFSVGTPRYGTKNIQYFGAGTRLSVL.

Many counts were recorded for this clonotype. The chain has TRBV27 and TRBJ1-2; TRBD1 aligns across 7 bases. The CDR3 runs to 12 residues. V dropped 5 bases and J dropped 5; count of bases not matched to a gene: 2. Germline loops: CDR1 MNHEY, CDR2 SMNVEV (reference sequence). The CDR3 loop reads CASSAGGYGYTF. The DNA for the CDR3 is TGTGCCAGCAGTGCAGGGGGATATGGCTACACCTTC.

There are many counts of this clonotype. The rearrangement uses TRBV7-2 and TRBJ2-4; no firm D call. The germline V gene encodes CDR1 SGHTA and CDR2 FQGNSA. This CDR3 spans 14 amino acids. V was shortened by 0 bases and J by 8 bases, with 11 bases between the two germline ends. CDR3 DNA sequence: TGTGCCAGCAGCTTAGCTGCTACGAAGGACATTCAGTACTTC. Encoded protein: CASSLAATKDIQYF.

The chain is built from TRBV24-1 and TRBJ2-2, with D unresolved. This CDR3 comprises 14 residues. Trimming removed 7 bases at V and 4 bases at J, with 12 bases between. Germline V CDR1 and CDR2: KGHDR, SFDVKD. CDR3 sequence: CATRALNPTGELFF. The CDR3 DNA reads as TGTGCCACCAGGGCCCTTAATCCCACCGGGGAGCTGTTTTTT.

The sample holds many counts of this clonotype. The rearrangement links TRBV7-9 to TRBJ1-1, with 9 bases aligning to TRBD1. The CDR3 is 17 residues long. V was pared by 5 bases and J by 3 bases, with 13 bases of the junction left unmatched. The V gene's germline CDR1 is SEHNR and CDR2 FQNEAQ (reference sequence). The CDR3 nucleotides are TGTGCCAGCAGCCCCCCCTTACAGGGGGCAGGGGACACTGAAGCTTTCTTT. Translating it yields CASSPPLQGAGDTEAFF. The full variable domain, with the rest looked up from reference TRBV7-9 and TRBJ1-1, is DTGVSQNPRHKITKRGQNVTFRCDPISEHNRLYWYRQTLGQGPEFLTYFQNEAQLEKSRLLSDRFSAERPKGSFSTLEIQRTEQGDSAMYLCASSPPLQGAGDTEAFFGQGTRLTVV.

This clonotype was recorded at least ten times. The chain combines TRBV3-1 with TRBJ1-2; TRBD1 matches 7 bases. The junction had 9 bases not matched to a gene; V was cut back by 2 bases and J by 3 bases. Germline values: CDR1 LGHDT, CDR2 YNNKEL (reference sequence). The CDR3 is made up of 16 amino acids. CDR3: CASSQRDSQPHYGYTF. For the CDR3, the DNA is TGTGCCAGCAGCCAAAGGGACAGTCAACCGCACTATGGCTACACCTTC. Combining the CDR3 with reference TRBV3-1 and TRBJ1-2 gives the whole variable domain DTAVSQTPKYLVTQMGNDKSIKCEQNLGHDTMYWYKQDSKKFLKIMFSYNNKELIINETVPNRFSPKSPDKAHLNLHINSLELGDSAVYFCASSQRDSQPHYGYTFGSGTRLTVV.

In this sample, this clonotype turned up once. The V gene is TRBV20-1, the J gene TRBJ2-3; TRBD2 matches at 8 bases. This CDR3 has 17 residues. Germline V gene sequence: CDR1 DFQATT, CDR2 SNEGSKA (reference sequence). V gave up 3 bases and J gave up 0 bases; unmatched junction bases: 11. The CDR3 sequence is CSARLVIAGGSTDTQYF. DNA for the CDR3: TGCAGTGCTAGGCTAGTCATTGCGGGAGGAAGCACAGATACGCAGTATTTT.

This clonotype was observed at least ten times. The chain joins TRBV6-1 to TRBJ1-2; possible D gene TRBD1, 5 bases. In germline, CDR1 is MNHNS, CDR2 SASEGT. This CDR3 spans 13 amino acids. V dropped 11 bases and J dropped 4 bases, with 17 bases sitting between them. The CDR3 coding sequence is TGTGCCGCCGACCGAGGGGAGAGCTATGGCTACACCTTC. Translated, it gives CAADRGESYGYTF.

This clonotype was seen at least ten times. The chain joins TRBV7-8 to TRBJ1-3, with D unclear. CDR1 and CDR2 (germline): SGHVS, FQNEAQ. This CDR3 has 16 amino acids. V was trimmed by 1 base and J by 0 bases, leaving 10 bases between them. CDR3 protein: CASSLEFGFSGNTIYF. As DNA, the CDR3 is TGTGCCAGCAGCTTAGAATTCGGGTTCTCTGGAAACACCATATATTTT.

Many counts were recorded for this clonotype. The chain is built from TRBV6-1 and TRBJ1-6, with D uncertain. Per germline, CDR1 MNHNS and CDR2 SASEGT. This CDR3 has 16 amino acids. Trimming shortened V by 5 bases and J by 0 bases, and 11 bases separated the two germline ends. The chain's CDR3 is CASSPGSSSYNSPLHF. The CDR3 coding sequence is TGTGCCAGCAGTCCAGGATCGAGCTCCTATAATTCACCCCTCCACTTT.

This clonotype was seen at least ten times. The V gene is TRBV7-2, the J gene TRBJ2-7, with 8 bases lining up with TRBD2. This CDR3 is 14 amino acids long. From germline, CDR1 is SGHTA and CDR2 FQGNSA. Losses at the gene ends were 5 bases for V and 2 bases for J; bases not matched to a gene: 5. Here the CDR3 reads CASSLTSVAYEQYF. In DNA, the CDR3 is TGTGCCAGCAGCCTGACTAGCGTTGCCTACGAGCAGTACTTC. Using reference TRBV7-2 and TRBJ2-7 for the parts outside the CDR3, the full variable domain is GAGVSQSPSNKVTEKGKDVELRCDPISGHTALYWYRQSLGQGLEFLIYFQGNSAPDKSGLPSDRFSAERTGGSVSTLTIQRTQQEDSAVYLCASSLTSVAYEQYFGPGTRLTVT.

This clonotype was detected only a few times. The CDR3 sequence: CASQSGGYLAGITDTQYF. The CDR3, as DNA: TGTGCCAGCCAGTCAGGGGGATATCTAGCGGGGATCACAGATACGCAGTATTTT. The genes are TRBV4-2 and TRBJ2-3; TRBD2 agrees at 9 bases. Germline-derived CDR1 and CDR2 are LGHNA and YNFKEQ. CDR3 length equals 18 residues. Trimming cost V 8 bases and J 2 bases; bases outside gene matches: 17.

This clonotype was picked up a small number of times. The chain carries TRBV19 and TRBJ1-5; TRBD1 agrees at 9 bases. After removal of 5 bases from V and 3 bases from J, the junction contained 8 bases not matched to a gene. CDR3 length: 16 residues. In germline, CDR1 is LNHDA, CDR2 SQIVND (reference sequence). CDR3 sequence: CASSARDRAYNQPQHF. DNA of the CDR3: TGTGCCAGTAGTGCCCGGGACAGGGCCTACAATCAGCCCCAGCATTTT.